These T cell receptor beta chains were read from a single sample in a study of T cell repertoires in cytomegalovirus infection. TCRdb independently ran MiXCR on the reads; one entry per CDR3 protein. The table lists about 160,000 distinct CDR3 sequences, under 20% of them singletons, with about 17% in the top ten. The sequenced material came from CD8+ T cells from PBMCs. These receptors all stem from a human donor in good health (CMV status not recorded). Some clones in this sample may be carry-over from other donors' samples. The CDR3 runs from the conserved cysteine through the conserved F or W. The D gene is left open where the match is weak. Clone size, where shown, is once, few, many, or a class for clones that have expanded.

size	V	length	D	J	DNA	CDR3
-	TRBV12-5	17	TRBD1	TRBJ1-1	TGTGCTAGTGGTCTACTGAAGACCGGGACAGAGAACACTGAAGCTTTCTTT	CASGLLKTGTENTEAFF
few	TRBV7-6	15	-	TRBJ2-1	TGTGCCAGCAGCTTACAGGAGGTGGTCTACAATGAGCAGTTCTTC	CASSLQEVVYNEQFF
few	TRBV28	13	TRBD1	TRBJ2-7	TGTGCCAGCGGCCTGGGACAGATCTACGAGCAGTACTTC	CASGLGQIYEQYF
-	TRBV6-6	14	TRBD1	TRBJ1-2	TGTGCCAGCAGTCGAGGGGGCGCGGACCATGGCTACACCTTC	CASSRGGADHGYTF
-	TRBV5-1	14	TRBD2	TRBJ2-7	TGCGCCAGCAGCGGCGGGGGGGCTTTGGATGAGCAGTACTTC	CASSGGGALDEQYF
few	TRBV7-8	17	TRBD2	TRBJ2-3	TGTGCCAGCAGCTTGCGAGGACTAGCGGGGGGGCCAGATACGCAGTATTTT	CASSLRGLAGGPDTQYF
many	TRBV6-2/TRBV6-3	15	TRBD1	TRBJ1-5	TGTGCCAGCAGTATACAGGGGGACAGCAATCAGCCCCAGCATTTT	CASSIQGDSNQPQHF
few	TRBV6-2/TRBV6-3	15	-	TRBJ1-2	TGTGCCAGCATCTCCCTCAAGAGATTTAACTATGGCTACACCTTC	CASISLKRFNYGYTF
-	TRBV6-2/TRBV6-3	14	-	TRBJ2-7	TGTGCCAGCAGCAGATCTCGGGGACCCTACGAGCAGTACTTC	CASSRSRGPYEQYF
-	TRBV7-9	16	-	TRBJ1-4	TGTGCCAGCAGCCCGCCGTTTCGGACATCTAATGAAAAACTGTTTTTT	CASSPPFRTSNEKLFF
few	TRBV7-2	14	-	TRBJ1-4	TGTGCCAGCAGCTTCCCCGGGCAAAGCGAAAAACTGTTTTTT	CASSFPGQSEKLFF
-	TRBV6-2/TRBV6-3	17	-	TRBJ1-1	TGTGCCAGCAGCTACTCAGGCGATGATTTCATGAACACTGAAGCTTTCTTT	CASSYSGDDFMNTEAFF
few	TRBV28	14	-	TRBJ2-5	TGTGCCAGCAGTCCAGAGACAGTCCAAGAGACCCAGTACTTC	CASSPETVQETQYF
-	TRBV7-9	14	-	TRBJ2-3	TGTGCCAGCAGCTTCCCGGGACCTTGGGATACGCAGTATTTT	CASSFPGPWDTQYF
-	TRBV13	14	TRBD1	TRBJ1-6	TGTGCCAGCAGAGGGACAGGGGTCAATTCACCCCTCCACTTT	CASRGTGVNSPLHF
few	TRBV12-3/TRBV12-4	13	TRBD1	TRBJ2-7	TGTGCCAGCAGCACGACAGGGGCCTACGAGCAGTACTTC	CASSTTGAYEQYF
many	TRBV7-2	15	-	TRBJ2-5	TGTGCCAGCAGCTTAAGAAGCGGTATTATGGAGACCCAGTACTTC	CASSLRSGIMETQYF
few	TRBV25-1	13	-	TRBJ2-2	TGTGCCAGCAGGGCAGGGAACACCGGGGAGCTGTTTTTT	CASRAGNTGELFF
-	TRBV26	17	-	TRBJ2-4	TGTGCCAGCAGCCGTAGCGATGCCCCATGGGGCAAAAACATTCAGTACTTC	CASSRSDAPWGKNIQYF
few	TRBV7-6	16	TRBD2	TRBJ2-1	TGTGCCAGCAGCTTAGCTAGCGGGGGGGGCTACAATGAGCAGTTCTTC	CASSLASGGGYNEQFF
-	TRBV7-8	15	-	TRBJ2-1	TGTGCCAGCAGCTTAGACCTCCCGCCCCCCAATGAGCAGTTCTTC	CASSLDLPPPNEQFF
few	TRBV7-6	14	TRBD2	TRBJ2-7	TGTGCCAGCACCCAGGGACTAGCGGGCCACGAGCAGTACTTC	CASTQGLAGHEQYF
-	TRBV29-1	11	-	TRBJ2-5	TGCAGCGTTGGGTTCAGAGAGACCCAGTACTTC	CSVGFRETQYF
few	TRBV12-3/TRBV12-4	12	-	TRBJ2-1	TGTGCCAGCAGCGGGACTCCAGGTGAGCAGTTCTTC	CASSGTPGEQFF
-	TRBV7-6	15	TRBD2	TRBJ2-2	TGTGCCAGCAGCTTAGAGGCTAGCGGGACCGGGGAGCTGTTTTTT	CASSLEASGTGELFF
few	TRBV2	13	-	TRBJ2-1	TGTGCCAGCAGTAGGACGAGTTACAATGAGCAGTTCTTC	CASSRTSYNEQFF
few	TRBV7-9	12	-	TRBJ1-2	TGTGCCAGCAGCCCCCGGGGAGATGGCTACACCTTC	CASSPRGDGYTF
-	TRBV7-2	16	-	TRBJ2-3	TGTGCCAGCAGCCCGGCGAGAGCGGCTAGCACAGATACGCAGTATTTT	CASSPARAASTDTQYF
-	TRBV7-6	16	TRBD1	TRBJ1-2	TGTGCCAGCAGCCCTACCCCCCGGGACAGGGTAAACGGCTACACCTTC	CASSPTPRDRVNGYTF
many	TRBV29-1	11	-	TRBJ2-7	TGCAGCGTTGTGGTGTTAGCCGAGCAGTACTTC	CSVVVLAEQYF
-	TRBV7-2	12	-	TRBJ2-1	TGTGCCAGCAGCGGAAATTACAATGAGCAGTTCTTC	CASSGNYNEQFF
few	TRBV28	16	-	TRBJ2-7	TGTGCCAGCAGCCCTCGAGGTCGGGCCTACTCCTACGAGCAGTACTTC	CASSPRGRAYSYEQYF